The 23 T cell receptor beta chains below were found in one sample sequenced in a study of neurological immune-mediated disorders. A single record per CDR3 protein comes from TCRdb applying MiXCR to the 5' RACE reads. The table has around 32,000 distinct CDR3 sequences, over 10% seen once. The sequenced material came from PBMCs. These receptors were collected from a woman aged 55-75 years in good health.

This clonotype was seen at least ten times. The CDR3 coding sequence is TGTGCCAGCAGCACCAATGACCGCAGGCCTAATTCACCCCTCCACTTT. Protein: CASSTNDRRPNSPLHF. The V call is TRBV7-8, the J call TRBJ1-6; D ambiguous. V gave up 5 bases and J gave up 6 bases, with 17 bases separating them. Germline V lookup: CDR1 SGHVS, CDR2 FQNEAQ. This CDR3 is 16 amino acids long.

This clonotype was found many times. The chain links TRBV5-1 to TRBJ1-6; D unclear. Between the trimmed V and J ends, which lost 2 bases and 10 bases, there was a span of 13 bases. The length of the CDR3 is 14 residues. Germline V gene sequence: CDR1 SGHRS, CDR2 YFSETQ. The CDR3 is CASSFEGVNSPLHF. The CDR3 coding sequence is TGCGCCAGCAGCTTTGAAGGAGTCAACTCACCCCTCCACTTT. Together with reference TRBV5-1 and TRBJ1-6, the CDR3 gives the full variable domain: KAGVTQTPRYLIKTRGQQVTLSCSPISGHRSVSWYQQTPGQGLQFLFEYFSETQRNKGNFPGRFSGRQFSNSRSEMNVSTLELGDSALYLCASSFEGVNSPLHFGNGTRLTVT.

This clonotype was seen repeatedly, ten times or more. This chain uses TRBV20-1 with TRBJ2-7; D is perhaps TRBD1 or TRBD2 (5 bases each). This CDR3 has 12 amino acids. Germline lookup yields CDR1 DFQATT and CDR2 SNEGSKA (reference sequence). The V and J ends lost 5 bases and 5 bases respectively, with 13 bases between them. CDR3 amino acids: CSALRGPNEQYF. The CDR3 DNA is TGCAGTGCTCTCCGGGGACCCAACGAGCAGTACTTC.

The chain employs TRBV20-1 and TRBJ2-5, with 10 nucleotides matching TRBD1. CDR3 length equals 14 residues. V trimming: 6 bases; J trimming: 4 bases; junction bases outside the gene matches: 8. The germline V gene encodes CDR1 DFQATT and CDR2 SNEGSKA (reference sequence). The CDR3 sequence: CSALDRGSGETQYF. The CDR3 DNA is TGCAGTGCATTGGACAGGGGGTCGGGAGAGACCCAGTACTTC.

This clonotype was counted a few times. This may be a read error: a much more frequent sequence differs by one nucleotide. The chain joins TRBV7-3 to TRBJ2-2; D is unresolved. This CDR3 region has 14 residues. Looked up from germline, CDR1 is SGHTA and CDR2 is FQGTGA. V lost 5 bases, J lost 4 bases, and 11 bases lay in between. This CDR3 reads CASSPAAPTGELFF. The DNA for the CDR3 is TGTGCCAGCAGCCCTGCAGCGCCCACCGGGGAGCTGTTTTTT.

This clonotype was counted many times. The chain couples TRBV27 to TRBJ2-1; the match to TRBD2 covers 7 bases. V was pared by 3 bases and J by 4 bases, with 6 bases of the junction left unmatched. This CDR3 spans 15 amino acids. CDR1 MNHEY and CDR2 SMNVEV come from the germline V gene (reference sequence). This CDR3 is CASSFGVGGYNEQFF. CDR3 nucleotide sequence: TGTGCCAGCAGTTTCGGCGTGGGGGGGTACAATGAGCAGTTCTTC.

This clonotype occurred many times. This chain links TRBV6-1 with TRBJ1-2, with D tentatively TRBD1 (6 bases). Germline V gene lookup returns CDR1 MNHNS and CDR2 SASEGT. The CDR3 loop spans 15 amino acids. Trimming cost V 6 bases and J 4 bases, with 18 bases left between them. The CDR3 region has the DNA TGTGCCAGCAGAACTGAATACGGGACAATCTATGGCTACACCTTC. It is translated as CASRTEYGTIYGYTF.

This clonotype was counted many times. V gene TRBV20-1 combines with J gene TRBJ1-5; tentatively, D is TRBD1 (5 bases). The CDR3 is 14 residues long. V lost 5 bases and J lost 6, with 17 bases in between. Per germline, CDR1 DFQATT and CDR2 SNEGSKA (reference sequence). CDR3 protein: CSARLARDGQPQHF. CDR3 coding DNA: TGCAGTGCTCGACTTGCCAGGGATGGTCAGCCCCAGCATTTT.

This clonotype was observed at least ten times. CDR3 residues: CSARDGQVWGYTF. CDR3 in DNA: TGCAGTGCTAGAGATGGGCAGGTTTGGGGCTACACCTTC. This chain connects TRBV20-1 to TRBJ1-2; D unresolved. Deletions cut 0 bases from V and 8 bases from J, with 13 bases between. There are 13 residues in the CDR3. Germline assignment: CDR1 DFQATT and CDR2 SNEGSKA (reference sequence).

The table lists this clonotype with many counts. The rearrangement joins TRBV20-1 to TRBJ2-7, with 8 nucleotides matching TRBD1. The V gene's germline CDR1 is DFQATT and CDR2 SNEGSKA (reference sequence). The CDR3 sequence is 14 residues long. V dropped 0 bases and J dropped 7; count of bases not matched to a gene: 8. The CDR3 is CSARDSQGAREQYF. CDR3 sequence (DNA): TGCAGTGCTAGAGACTCCCAGGGGGCCAGAGAGCAGTACTTC.

This clonotype was counted ten times or more. J is TRBJ1-5 and V is TRBV12-3 or TRBV12-4, with 11 bases fitting TRBD1. This CDR3 contains 15 residues. Germline trimming cut 1 base from V and 5 bases from J; bases unmatched to any gene: 1. Written as DNA, the CDR3 is TGTGCCAGCAGTTTAGGGACAGGGGGCGATCAGCCCCAGCATTTT. Protein: CASSLGTGGDQPQHF.

Many counts were recorded for this clonotype. This chain links TRBV5-1 with TRBJ2-3, with D uncertain. V lost 0 bases to trimming and J lost 0 bases, with 8 bases between them. This CDR3 spans 15 amino acids. Germline CDR1 and CDR2: SGHRS and YFSETQ. The CDR3 reads CASSLERQSTDTQYF. CDR3 nucleotide sequence: TGCGCCAGCAGCTTGGAGCGCCAGAGCACAGATACGCAGTATTTT.

The V gene is TRBV9, the J gene TRBJ2-3, with a tentative D call TRBD2 (5 bases). There are 14 residues in the CDR3. The germline V and J ends were trimmed by 0 bases and 5 bases, with 10 bases remaining between them. Germline assignment: CDR1 SGDLS and CDR2 YYNGEE. The CDR3 DNA reads as TGTGCCAGCAGCGTAGGGGGAGTGCGAGATACGCAGTATTTT. This gives the protein CASSVGGVRDTQYF.

This clonotype was observed at least ten times. The chain is built from TRBV7-9 and TRBJ1-1; 7 bases agree with TRBD1. CDR3 length: 15 amino acids. Germline V lookup: CDR1 SEHNR, CDR2 FQNEAQ (reference sequence). The V gene end was trimmed by 5 bases and the J gene end by 4 bases; junction bases not matched to a gene: 10. This CDR3 is CASSPAGGQLTEAFF. In DNA form, the CDR3 reads TGTGCCAGCAGCCCGGCAGGGGGGCAGCTCACTGAAGCTTTCTTT.

This clonotype was seen repeatedly, ten times or more. This chain uses TRBV20-1 with TRBJ2-7; D call uncertain. The CDR3 consists of 13 residues. V lost 6 bases and J 5 bases, leaving 17 bases between the germline ends. Germline CDR1 is DFQATT and CDR2 is SNEGSKA (reference sequence). CDR3 in DNA: TGCAGTGCCCCCAGGCAGAGTGGCGACGAGCAGTACTTC. Translating it yields CSAPRQSGDEQYF.

This clonotype occurred a few times. CDR3 protein: CASSPRLAAETQYF. In DNA form, the CDR3 reads TGTGCCAGCAGTCCCAGACTAGCCGCGGAGACCCAGTACTTC. The chain joins TRBV27 to TRBJ2-5, with 7 bases lining up with TRBD2. The trim removed 5 bases at V and 5 bases at J, leaving 8 bases unmatched. The CDR3 extends over 14 amino acids. Germline V CDR1 and CDR2: MNHEY, SMNVEV (reference sequence).

Many counts were recorded for this clonotype. V and J are TRBV4-3 and TRBJ2-1; possible D gene TRBD2, 6 bases. V lost 4 bases and J lost 6, with 13 bases in between. Germline-derived CDR1 and CDR2 are LGHNA and YSLEER. The CDR3 runs 14 residues. In DNA form, the CDR3 reads TGCGCCAGCAGCCCGGGAGCCGCTAGCAATGAGCAGTTCTTC. Residues: CASSPGAASNEQFF.

At least ten counts were recorded for this clonotype. The rearrangement uses TRBV20-1 and TRBJ1-5, with 8 bases fitting TRBD1. The CDR3 is 15 amino acids. V was clipped by 3 bases and J by 5 bases; unmatched bases: 9. The V gene's germline CDR1 is DFQATT and CDR2 SNEGSKA (reference sequence). CDR3 bases: TGCAGTGCTAGGGACAGGGTTAAGGGGGATCAGCCCCAGCATTTT. It encodes CSARDRVKGDQPQHF.

This clonotype was recorded many times. The rearrangement uses TRBV18 and TRBJ2-1; D is ambiguous. Trimming pared 3 bases from V and 1 base from J, leaving 7 bases between. This CDR3 contains 14 residues. Germline-derived CDR1 and CDR2 are KGHSH and LQKENI. CDR3 DNA: TGTGCCAGCTCACCTTTGACTTCCTACAATGAGCAGTTCTTC. This sequence encodes CASSPLTSYNEQFF.

Many counts were recorded for this clonotype. The genes are TRBV27 and TRBJ2-7; the D is unclear. The V end was cut by 3 bases, the J end by 6 bases, with 12 bases between. CDR1 is MNHEY and CDR2 is SMNVEV in the germline V gene (reference sequence). CDR3 length equals 13 residues. CDR3 in amino acids: CASSFRHLGEQYF. The CDR3 DNA is TGTGCCAGCAGTTTCCGACATCTGGGCGAGCAGTACTTC.

This clonotype occurred many times. J is TRBJ2-1 and V is TRBV12-3 or TRBV12-4; D is ambiguous. With 5 bases removed from V and 4 bases from J, the gap between germline ends came to 15 bases. The CDR3 length is 15 residues. The CDR3 bases are TGTGCCAGCAGTCCAGACCCGCTCCTTTACAATGAGCAGTTCTTC. The encoded protein is CASSPDPLLYNEQFF.

For this clonotype: A single base separates this from a much larger clone, so it may be a read error. This chain uses TRBV5-6 with TRBJ2-3; D assignment may be TRBD1 or TRBD2 (5 bases each). From germline, CDR1 is SGHDT and CDR2 YYEEEE. This CDR3 region has 14 residues. Trimming cost V 2 bases and J 4 bases, with 11 bases left between them. CDR3: CASSLGRGADTQYF. The CDR3 nucleotides read TGTGCCAGCAGCTTAGGGAGAGGGGCAGATACGCAGTATTTT.

This clonotype was detected ten times or more. This chain connects TRBV5-1 to TRBJ2-3, with unresolved D. The length of the CDR3 is 15 residues. V was cut by 0 bases and J by 2 bases, with 10 bases left in between. In germline, CDR1 is SGHRS, CDR2 YFSETQ. The CDR3 here is CASSLDPQTTDTQYF. For the CDR3, the DNA is TGCGCCAGCAGCTTGGACCCCCAGACCACAGATACGCAGTATTTT.